This is a list of T cell receptor beta chains from one sample in a study of cytomegalovirus exposure and HLA in healthy donors. Sequenced by immunoSEQ multiplex PCR; TCRdb stores in-frame clones only, minus some. Altogether more than 130,000 clones are present, around 88% being singletons, with the ten largest covering approximately 7.5%. Input material: PBMCs. These receptors all come from a woman aged 18-35 years in good health and CMV-seropositive. Both conserved end residues are trimmed from each CDR3.

v_call: TRBV7-9; j_call: TRBJ2-7; cdr3_aa: ASSLAEGYEQY
v_call: TRBV9; j_call: TRBJ1-1; cdr3_aa: ASSKTGTPNTEAF
v_call: TRBV9; j_call: TRBJ1-1; cdr3_aa: ASSVVTGDMNTEAF
v_call: TRBV6-5; j_call: TRBJ2-1; cdr3_aa: ASSYSTGGARYEQF
v_call: TRBV6-1; j_call: TRBJ2-1; cdr3_aa: ASSGGVGGSSYNEQF
v_call: TRBV7-9; j_call: TRBJ2-7; cdr3_aa: ASSPNRVPYEQY
v_call: TRBV5-1; j_call: TRBJ1-2; cdr3_aa: ASTDDGQDNNYGYT
v_call: TRBV13; j_call: TRBJ2-3; cdr3_aa: ASSLKGSHTQY
v_call: TRBV5-5; j_call: TRBJ1-5; cdr3_aa: ASSLGGTGGKQPQH
v_call: TRBV9; j_call: TRBJ1-1; cdr3_aa: ASSVETRNTEAF
v_call: TRBV27; j_call: TRBJ1-5; cdr3_aa: ASSPDRGNQPQH
v_call: TRBV28; j_call: TRBJ1-1; cdr3_aa: ASRPTGMITEAF
v_call: TRBV28; j_call: TRBJ1-6; cdr3_aa: ASGGTAYNSPLH
v_call: TRBV4-1; j_call: TRBJ2-3; cdr3_aa: ASSHRDSRPDTQY
v_call: TRBV7-2; j_call: TRBJ1-2; cdr3_aa: ASSQRQGRGYGYT
v_call: TRBV5-1; j_call: TRBJ2-5; cdr3_aa: ASSLTREETQY
v_call: TRBV9; j_call: TRBJ2-1; cdr3_aa: ASSVGILGQGSGEQF
v_call: TRBV19; j_call: TRBJ2-3; cdr3_aa: ASTRGQGYPDTQY
v_call: TRBV7-3; j_call: TRBJ2-2; cdr3_aa: ASSRTSGTGELF
v_call: TRBV5-1; j_call: TRBJ2-7; cdr3_aa: ASRASGGRGEQY
v_call: TRBV2; j_call: TRBJ1-2; cdr3_aa: ASSVPANRGQGRYGYT
v_call: TRBV28; j_call: TRBJ2-5; cdr3_aa: ASSLYTGSIGLRETQY
v_call: TRBV7-9; j_call: TRBJ2-7; cdr3_aa: ASSPPGGSYEQY
v_call: TRBV29-1; j_call: TRBJ1-2; cdr3_aa: SVHDNNYGYT
v_call: TRBV4-1; j_call: TRBJ1-5; cdr3_aa: ASSQERLSNQPQH
v_call: TRBV7-7; j_call: TRBJ1-3; cdr3_aa: ASSSSTGSGNTIY